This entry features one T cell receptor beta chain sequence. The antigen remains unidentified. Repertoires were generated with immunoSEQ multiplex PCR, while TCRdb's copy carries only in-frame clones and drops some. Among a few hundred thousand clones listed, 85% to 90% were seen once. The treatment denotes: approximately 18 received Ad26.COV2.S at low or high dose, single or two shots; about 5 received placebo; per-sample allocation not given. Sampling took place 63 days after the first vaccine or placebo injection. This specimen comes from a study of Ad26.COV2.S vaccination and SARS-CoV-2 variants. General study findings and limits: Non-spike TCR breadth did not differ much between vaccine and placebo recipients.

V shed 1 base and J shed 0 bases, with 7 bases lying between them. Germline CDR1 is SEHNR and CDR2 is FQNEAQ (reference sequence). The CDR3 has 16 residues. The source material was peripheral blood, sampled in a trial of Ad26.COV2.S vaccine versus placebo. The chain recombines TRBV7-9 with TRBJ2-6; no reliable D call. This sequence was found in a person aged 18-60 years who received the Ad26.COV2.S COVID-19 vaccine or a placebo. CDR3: CASSLGRSSGANVLTF. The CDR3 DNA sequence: TGTGCCAGCAGCTTAGGTAGGAGCTCTGGGGCCAACGTCCTGACTTTC.